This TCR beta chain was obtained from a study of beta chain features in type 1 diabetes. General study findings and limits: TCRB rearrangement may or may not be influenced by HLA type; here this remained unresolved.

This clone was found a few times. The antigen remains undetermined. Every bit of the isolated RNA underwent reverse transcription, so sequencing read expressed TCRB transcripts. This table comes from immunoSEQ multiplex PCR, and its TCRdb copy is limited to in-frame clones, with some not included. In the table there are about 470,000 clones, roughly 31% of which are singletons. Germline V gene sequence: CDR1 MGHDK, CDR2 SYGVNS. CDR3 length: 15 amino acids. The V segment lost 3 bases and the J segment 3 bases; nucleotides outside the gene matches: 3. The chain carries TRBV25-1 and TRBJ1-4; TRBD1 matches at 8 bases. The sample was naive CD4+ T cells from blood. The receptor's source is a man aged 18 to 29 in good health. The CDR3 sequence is CASSDPQGANEKLFF. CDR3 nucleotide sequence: TGTGCCAGCAGTGACCCACAGGGGGCTAATGAAAAACTGTTTTTT.